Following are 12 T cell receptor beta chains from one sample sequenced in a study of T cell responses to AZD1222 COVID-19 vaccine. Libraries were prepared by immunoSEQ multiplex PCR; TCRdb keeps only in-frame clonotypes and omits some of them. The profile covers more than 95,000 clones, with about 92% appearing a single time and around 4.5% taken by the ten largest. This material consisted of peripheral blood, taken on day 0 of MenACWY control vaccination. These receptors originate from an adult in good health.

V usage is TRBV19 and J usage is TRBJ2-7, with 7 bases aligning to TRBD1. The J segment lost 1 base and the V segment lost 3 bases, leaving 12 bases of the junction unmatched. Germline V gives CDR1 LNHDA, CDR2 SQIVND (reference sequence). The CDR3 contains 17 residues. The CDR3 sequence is CASSMQQGLGPSYEQYF. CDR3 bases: TGTGCCAGTAGTATGCAACAGGGGTTGGGGCCTTCCTACGAGCAGTACTTC.

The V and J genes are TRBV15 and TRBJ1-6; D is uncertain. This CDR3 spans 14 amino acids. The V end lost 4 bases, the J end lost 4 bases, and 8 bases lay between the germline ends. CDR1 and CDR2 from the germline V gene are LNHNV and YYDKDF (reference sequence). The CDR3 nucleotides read TGTGCCACCAGCATCGCAGCTTATAATTCACCCCTCCACTTT. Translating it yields CATSIAAYNSPLHF.

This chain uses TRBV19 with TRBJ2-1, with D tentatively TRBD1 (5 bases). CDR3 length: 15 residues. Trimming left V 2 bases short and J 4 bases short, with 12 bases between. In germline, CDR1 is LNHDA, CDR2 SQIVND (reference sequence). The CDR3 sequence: CASSISPGWYNEQFF. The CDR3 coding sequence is TGTGCCAGTAGTATAAGTCCAGGGTGGTACAATGAGCAGTTCTTC.

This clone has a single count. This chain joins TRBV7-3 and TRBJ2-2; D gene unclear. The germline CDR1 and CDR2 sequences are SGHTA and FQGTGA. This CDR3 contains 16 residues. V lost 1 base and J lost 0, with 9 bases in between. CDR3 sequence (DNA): TGTGCCAGCAGCTTAAAGAGGCCAACGAACACCGGGGAGCTGTTTTTT. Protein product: CASSLKRPTNTGELFF.

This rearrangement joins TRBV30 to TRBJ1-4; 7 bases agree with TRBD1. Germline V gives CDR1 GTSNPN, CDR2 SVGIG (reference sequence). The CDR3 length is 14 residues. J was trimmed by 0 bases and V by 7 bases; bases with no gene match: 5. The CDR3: CASGQDATNEKLFF. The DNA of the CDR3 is TGTGCCTCCGGACAGGACGCAACTAATGAAAAACTGTTTTTT. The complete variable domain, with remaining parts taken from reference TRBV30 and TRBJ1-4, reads SQTIHQWPATLVQPVGSPLSLECTVEGTSNPNLYWYRQAAGRGLQLLFYSVGIGQISSEVPQNLSASRPQDRQFILSSKKLLLSDSGFYLCASGQDATNEKLFFGSGTQLSVL.

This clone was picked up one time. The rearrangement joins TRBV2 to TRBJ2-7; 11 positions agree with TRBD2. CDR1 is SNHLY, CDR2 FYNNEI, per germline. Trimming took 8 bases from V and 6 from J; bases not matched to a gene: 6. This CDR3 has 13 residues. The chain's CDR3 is CASQLAGASEQYF. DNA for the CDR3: TGTGCCAGCCAACTAGCGGGAGCCTCCGAGCAGTACTTC.

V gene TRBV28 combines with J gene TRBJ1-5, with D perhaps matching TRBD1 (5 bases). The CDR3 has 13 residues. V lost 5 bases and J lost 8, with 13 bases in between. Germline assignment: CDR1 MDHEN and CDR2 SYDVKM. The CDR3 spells CASSVMGGEPQHF. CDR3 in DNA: TGTGCCAGCAGTGTCATGGGGGGGGAGCCCCAGCATTTT.

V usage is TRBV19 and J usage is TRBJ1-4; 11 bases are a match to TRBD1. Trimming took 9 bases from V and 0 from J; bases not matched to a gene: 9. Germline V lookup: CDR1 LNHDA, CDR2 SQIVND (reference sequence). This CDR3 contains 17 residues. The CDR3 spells CASNIVGQGATNEKLFF. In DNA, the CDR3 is TGTGCCAGCAATATAGTGGGACAGGGGGCAACTAATGAAAAACTGTTTTTT.

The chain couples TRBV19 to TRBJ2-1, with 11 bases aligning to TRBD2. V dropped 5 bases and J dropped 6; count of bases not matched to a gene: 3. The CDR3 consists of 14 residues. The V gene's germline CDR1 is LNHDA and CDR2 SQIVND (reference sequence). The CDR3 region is CASSPGTSGNEQFF. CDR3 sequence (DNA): TGTGCCAGTAGTCCCGGGACTAGCGGCAATGAGCAGTTCTTC.

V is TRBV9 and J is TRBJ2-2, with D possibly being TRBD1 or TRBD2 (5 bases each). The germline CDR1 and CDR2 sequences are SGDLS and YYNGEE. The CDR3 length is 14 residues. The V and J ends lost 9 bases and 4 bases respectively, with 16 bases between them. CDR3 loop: CATERGDLTGELFF. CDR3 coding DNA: TGTGCCACCGAACGGGGCGACCTCACCGGGGAGCTGTTTTTT.

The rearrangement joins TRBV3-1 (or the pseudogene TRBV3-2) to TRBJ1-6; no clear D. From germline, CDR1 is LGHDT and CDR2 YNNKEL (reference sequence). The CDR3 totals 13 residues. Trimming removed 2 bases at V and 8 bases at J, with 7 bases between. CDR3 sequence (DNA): TGTGCCAGCAGCCAACGGTGGGATTCACCCCTCCACTTT. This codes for CASSQRWDSPLHF.

CDR3 loop: CASSLGGQGQTDTQYF. CDR3 sequence (DNA): TGTGCCAGCAGCTTAGGGGGACAGGGTCAGACAGATACGCAGTATTTT. This sequence joins TRBV11-3 and TRBJ2-3; 9 bases align to TRBD1. Germline trimming cut 1 base from V and 3 bases from J; bases unmatched to any gene: 5. The germline CDR1 and CDR2 sequences are SGHNT and YENEEA. The CDR3 has 16 amino acids.